This T cell receptor beta chain stems from a study of T cell repertoires in cytomegalovirus infection. Across the whole study: The public TCR beta signatures pointed to both CMV infection and matching HLA type.

This clonotype was counted many times. Germline assignment: CDR1 DFQATT and CDR2 SNEGSKA (reference sequence). The CDR3 is 14 amino acids. A single record per CDR3 protein comes from TCRdb applying MiXCR to the reads. This repertoire shows almost 500,000 distinct CDR3 sequences, approximately 10% found once; its top ten account for 10%. The specimen sequenced was PBMCs. The receptor comes from a human donor in good health (CMV status not recorded). Some clones in this sample may be carry-over from other donors' samples. This rearrangement joins TRBV20-1 to TRBJ2-7; 15 bases are a match to TRBD2. The CDR3 region has the DNA TGCAGCTGGACTAGCGGGAGGGCCCAGTACGAGCAGTACTTC. Residues: CSWTSGRAQYEQYF.